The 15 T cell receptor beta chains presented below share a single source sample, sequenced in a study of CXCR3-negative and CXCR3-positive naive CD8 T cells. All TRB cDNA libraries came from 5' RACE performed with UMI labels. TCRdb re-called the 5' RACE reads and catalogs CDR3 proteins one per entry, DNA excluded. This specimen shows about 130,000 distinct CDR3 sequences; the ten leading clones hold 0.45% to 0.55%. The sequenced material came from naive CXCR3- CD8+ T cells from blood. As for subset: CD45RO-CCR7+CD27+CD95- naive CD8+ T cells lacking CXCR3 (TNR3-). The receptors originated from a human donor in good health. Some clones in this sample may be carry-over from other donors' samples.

This chain's CDR3 is CASSQDRSPPSYEQYF. The chain joins TRBV4-2 to TRBJ2-7; with no DNA, the TCRdb D assignment of TRBD2 cannot be verified. Germline CDR1 and CDR2: LGHNA and YNFKEQ. This CDR3 contains 16 residues.

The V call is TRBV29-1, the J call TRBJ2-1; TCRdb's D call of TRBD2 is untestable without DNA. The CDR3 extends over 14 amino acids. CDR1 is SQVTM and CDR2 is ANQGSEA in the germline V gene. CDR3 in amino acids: CSVGRLAVYNEQFF.

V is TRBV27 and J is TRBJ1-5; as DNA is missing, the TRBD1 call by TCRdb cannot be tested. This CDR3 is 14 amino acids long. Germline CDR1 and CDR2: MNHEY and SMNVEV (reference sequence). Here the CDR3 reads CASSYGAENQPQHF.

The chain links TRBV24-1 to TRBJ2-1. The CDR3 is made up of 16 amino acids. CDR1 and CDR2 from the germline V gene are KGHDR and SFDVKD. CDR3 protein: CATSDLRGGPYNEQFF.

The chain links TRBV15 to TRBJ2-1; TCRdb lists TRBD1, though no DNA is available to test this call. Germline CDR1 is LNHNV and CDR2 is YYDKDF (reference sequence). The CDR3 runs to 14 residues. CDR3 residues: CATRRDRAGNEQFF.

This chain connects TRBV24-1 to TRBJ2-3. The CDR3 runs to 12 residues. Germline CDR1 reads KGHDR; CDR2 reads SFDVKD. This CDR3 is CATSDYLDTQYF.

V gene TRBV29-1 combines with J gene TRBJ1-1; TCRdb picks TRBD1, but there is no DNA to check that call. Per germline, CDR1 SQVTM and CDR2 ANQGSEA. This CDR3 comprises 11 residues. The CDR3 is CSAQGATEAFF.

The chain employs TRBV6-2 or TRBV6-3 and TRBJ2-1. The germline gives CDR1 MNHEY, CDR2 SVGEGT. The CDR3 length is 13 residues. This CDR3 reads CASSYTEERDLFF.

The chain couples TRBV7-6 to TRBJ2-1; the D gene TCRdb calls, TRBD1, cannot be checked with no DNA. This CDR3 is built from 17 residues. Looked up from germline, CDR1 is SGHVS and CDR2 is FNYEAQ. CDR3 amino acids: CASSPISGGVEYNEQFF.

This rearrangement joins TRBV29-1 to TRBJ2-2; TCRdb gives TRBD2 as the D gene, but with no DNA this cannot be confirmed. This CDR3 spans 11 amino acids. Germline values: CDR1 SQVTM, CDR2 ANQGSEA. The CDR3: CSVLRAGELFF.

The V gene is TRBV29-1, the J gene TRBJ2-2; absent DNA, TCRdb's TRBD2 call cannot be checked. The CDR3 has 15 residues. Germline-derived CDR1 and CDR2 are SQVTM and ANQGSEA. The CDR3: CSVLAGGTGTGELFF.

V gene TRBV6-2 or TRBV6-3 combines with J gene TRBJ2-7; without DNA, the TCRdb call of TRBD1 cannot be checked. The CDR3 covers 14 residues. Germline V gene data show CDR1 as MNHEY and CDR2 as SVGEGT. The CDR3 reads CASSPPANTYEQYF.

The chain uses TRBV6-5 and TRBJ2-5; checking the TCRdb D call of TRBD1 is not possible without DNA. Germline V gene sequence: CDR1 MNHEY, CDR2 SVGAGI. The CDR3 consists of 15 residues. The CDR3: CASSYSRGAEETQYF.

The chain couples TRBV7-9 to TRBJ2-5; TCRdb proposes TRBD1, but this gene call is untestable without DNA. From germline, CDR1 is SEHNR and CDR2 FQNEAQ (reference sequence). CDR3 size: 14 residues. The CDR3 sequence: CASSGPQGPETQYF.

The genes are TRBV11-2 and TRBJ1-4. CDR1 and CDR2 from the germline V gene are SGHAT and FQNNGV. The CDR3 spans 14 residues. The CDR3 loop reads CASSSTYSNEKLFF.